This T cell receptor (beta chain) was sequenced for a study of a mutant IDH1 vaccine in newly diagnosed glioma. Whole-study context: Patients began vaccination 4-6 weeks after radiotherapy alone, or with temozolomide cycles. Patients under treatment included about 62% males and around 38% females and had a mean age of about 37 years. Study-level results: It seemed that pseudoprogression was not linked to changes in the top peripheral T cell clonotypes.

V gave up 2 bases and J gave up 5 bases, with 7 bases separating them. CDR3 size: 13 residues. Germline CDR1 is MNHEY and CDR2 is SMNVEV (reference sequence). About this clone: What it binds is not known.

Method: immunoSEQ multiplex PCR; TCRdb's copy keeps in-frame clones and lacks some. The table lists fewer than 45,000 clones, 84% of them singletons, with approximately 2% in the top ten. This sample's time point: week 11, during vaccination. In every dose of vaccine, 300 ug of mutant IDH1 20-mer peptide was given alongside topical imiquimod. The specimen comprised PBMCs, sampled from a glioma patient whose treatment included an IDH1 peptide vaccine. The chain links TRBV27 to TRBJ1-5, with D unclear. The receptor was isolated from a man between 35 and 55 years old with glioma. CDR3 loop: CASSLTNHQPQHF. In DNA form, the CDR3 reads TGTGCCAGCAGTTTAACAAATCATCAGCCCCAGCATTTT.